Listed below are T cell receptor beta chains from one sample, sequenced in a study of control samples from healthy donors and cancer patients. The repertoire was sequenced with immunoSEQ multiplex PCR; TCRdb's copy has only in-frame clones and lacks some. This repertoire shows more than 70,000 clones, just under 90% found once; its top ten account for under 20%. What was sequenced was PBMCs. The receptors derive from a man between 60 and 75 years old with lung cancer. Each CDR3 is given with its conserved first and last residue. The order of the fields is V gene, D gene, J gene, clone size, CDR3 DNA, CDR3 protein. The D gene is left open where the match is weak. Rows give clone size only sometimes, using once, few, many, or a class for an expanded clone.

>TRBV18|.|TRBJ1-2|.
TGTGCCAGCTCGACCACCATTGACTATGGCTACACCTTC
CASSTTIDYGYTF
>TRBV19|.|TRBJ1-2|.
TGTGCCAGTAGTATCAACGATGGCTACACCTTC
CASSINDGYTF
>TRBV25-1|TRBD1|TRBJ1-3|.
TGTGCCTCAACCCCCAGGGGGGCTGGAAACACCATATATTTT
CASTPRGAGNTIYF
>TRBV24-1|.|TRBJ2-2|.
TGTGCCACCAGCCCGGGGTGGGCCGGGGAGCTGTTTTTT
CATSPGWAGELFF
>TRBV27|.|TRBJ1-1|.
TGTGCCAGCAGTCTCCATGAACCCAGGGTGAACACTGAAGCTTTCTTT
CASSLHEPRVNTEAFF
>TRBV15|.|TRBJ2-3|.
TGTGCCACCAGCAGAGATGGGACTTCCAGGATTAGCACAGATACGCAGTATTTT
CATSRDGTSRISTDTQYF
>TRBV5-1|.|TRBJ2-5|once
TGCGCCAGCAGGCGGGACTTCCGGGAGACCCAGTACTTC
CASRRDFRETQYF
>TRBV2|.|TRBJ2-5|.
TGTGCCAGCAGTGATAGGGGGAGAGAGACCCAGTACTTC
CASSDRGRETQYF
>TRBV5-1|TRBD1|TRBJ1-1|.
TGCGCCAGCAGAGCAGGACAGGGGTTCCCTGAAGCTTTCTTT
CASRAGQGFPEAFF
>TRBV7-2|.|TRBJ1-6|once
TGTGCCAGCAGGTCGACAGGTCTCAATTCACCCCTCCACTTT
CASRSTGLNSPLHF
>TRBV4-1|TRBD1|TRBJ2-4|.
TGCGCCAGCAGCCAAGCTAATCTAGGACAGGGGTCCAAAAACATTCAGTACTTC
CASSQANLGQGSKNIQYF
>TRBV6-4|.|TRBJ2-3|.
TGTGCCAGCAGTGTCCAGGGTGGAGATACGCAGTATTTT
CASSVQGGDTQYF
>TRBV5-1|.|TRBJ2-7|.
TGCGCCAGCAGCTTGACGGGTACGGCCTACGAGCAGTACTTC
CASSLTGTAYEQYF
>TRBV5-1|TRBD1|TRBJ1-6|.
TGCGCCAGCTCTCAGGGACAGGGAAGTTCACCCCTCCACTTT
CASSQGQGSSPLHF
>TRBV30|TRBD1|TRBJ2-2|.
TGTGCCTGGAGTGGGGACAGGCACACCGGGGAGCTGTTTTTT
CAWSGDRHTGELFF
>TRBV4-2|TRBD2|TRBJ2-3|.
TGTGCCAGCAGCCAAACTAGCGGGGGAGCAGATACGCAGTATTTT
CASSQTSGGADTQYF
>TRBV6-4|TRBD1|TRBJ1-1|few
TGTGCCACCCGATCGACAGGGGGAGCTGAAGCTTTCTTT
CATRSTGGAEAFF
>TRBV30|.|TRBJ2-3|.
TGTGCCTGGGGGGGGTCGGGGGGCATCTCAGATACGCAGTATTTT
CAWGGSGGISDTQYF
>TRBV7-3|TRBD1|TRBJ2-7|.
TGTGCCAGCAGCTTAAACGGACAGGGGTACGAGCAGTACTTC
CASSLNGQGYEQYF
>TRBV6-5|TRBD1|TRBJ1-1|.
TGTGCCAGCGTTGGACAGGGGGTTTCTGAAGCTTTCTTT
CASVGQGVSEAFF
>TRBV24-1|TRBD1|TRBJ2-1|once
TGTGCCACCAGTGACGCCGGGACAGGCGGTTACAATGAGCAGTTCTTC
CATSDAGTGGYNEQFF
>TRBV7-3|.|TRBJ2-1|.
TGTGCCAGCAGCTCCCCCCCGTTCAGTAATGAGCAGTTCTTC
CASSSPPFSNEQFF
>TRBV6-4|TRBD2|TRBJ2-1|.
TGTGCCAGCAGTGGGACTAGCGGGGGGGCCAACAATGAGCAGTTCTTC
CASSGTSGGANNEQFF
>TRBV5-1|.|TRBJ1-5|.
TGCGCCAGCAGCTTGGGACCGTCGCCTTCGGCCCAGCATTTT
CASSLGPSPSAQHF
>TRBV5-1|TRBD2|TRBJ2-1|.
TGCGCCAGCAGCTCTACTAGCGGGGGGACATACAATGAGCAGTTCTTC
CASSSTSGGTYNEQFF
>TRBV12-3/TRBV12-4|.|TRBJ1-1|.
TGTGCCAGCAGTATCGCGAGGGGTCCAGAAGCTTTCTTT
CASSIARGPEAFF
>TRBV5-1|TRBD1|TRBJ1-2|.
TGCGCCAGCAGCTCAGAGGCAGGGGGCCTCTATCCTAACACCTTC
CASSSEAGGLYPNTF
>TRBV5-1|TRBD1|TRBJ2-3|.
TGCGCCAGCAGCGGGACAGTTACGCAGTATTTT
CASSGTVTQYF
>TRBV21-1|.|TRBJ2-3|.
TGTGCCAGCAGCAAAAGAGAACCCCGGGTAAGCACAGATACGCAGTATTTT
CASSKREPRVSTDTQYF
>TRBV30|.|TRBJ1-1|once
TGTGCCTGGAGTGTTATAGGGAACACTGAAGCTTTCTTT
CAWSVIGNTEAFF
>TRBV4-1|.|TRBJ2-7|few
TGCGCCAGCAGCCAGCCGGCGACAGCGAAATACGAGCAGTACTTC
CASSQPATAKYEQYF
>TRBV5-1|TRBD2|TRBJ2-2|.
TGCGCCAGCAGCCCTAGCGGCAACACCGGGGAGCTGTTTTTT
CASSPSGNTGELFF
>TRBV2|.|TRBJ2-3|.
TGTGCCAGCAGCCTTTCAGCCACAGATACGCAGTATTTT
CASSLSATDTQYF
>TRBV5-6|TRBD2|TRBJ2-5|few
TGTGCCAGCAGCCCTAGACTAGCAGGAGAGACCCAGTACTTC
CASSPRLAGETQYF
>TRBV7-6|.|TRBJ1-3|.
TGTGCCAGCAGCTTATCGGGGCTCTCTGGAAACACCATATATTTT
CASSLSGLSGNTIYF
>TRBV6-5|.|TRBJ2-3|.
TGTGCCAGCAGGGGTAGCACAGATACGCAGTATTTT
CASRGSTDTQYF
>TRBV5-4|.|TRBJ2-2|.
TGTGCCAGCAGCTTGGGCCCGACAGGGACTTACGCGAACACCGGGGAGCTGTTTTTT
CASSLGPTGTYANTGELFF
>TRBV5-1|TRBD1|TRBJ2-5|.
TGCGCCAGCAGCTTGGAGGGGGCGCGCGAGACCCAGTACTTC
CASSLEGARETQYF
>TRBV6-5|.|TRBJ1-2|.
TGTGCCAGCAGTTACTATGGGGATGGCTACACCTTC
CASSYYGDGYTF
>TRBV18|TRBD1|TRBJ2-3|.
TGTGCCAGCTCATCCGGGACAGGCACAGATACGCAGTATTTT
CASSSGTGTDTQYF
>TRBV30|.|TRBJ1-2|.
TGTGCCTATAATTACAGAGATACATATGGCTACACCTTC
CAYNYRDTYGYTF
>TRBV30|TRBD2|TRBJ2-1|.
TGTGCCTGGAACGGTGGACTAGCGGGAATCGGGAAGCAGTTCTTC
CAWNGGLAGIGKQFF
>TRBV18|TRBD1|TRBJ1-1|.
TGTGCCAGCTCACCAGATCGGACAGGGAACACTGAAGCTTTCTTT
CASSPDRTGNTEAFF
>TRBV12-3/TRBV12-4|.|TRBJ2-5|.
TGTGCCAGCAGCCGTATACAAGAGACCCAGTACTTC
CASSRIQETQYF
>TRBV7-9|.|TRBJ1-4|.
TGTGCCAGCATCAATTATCGGGACGGCTCTAATGAAAAACTGTTTTTT
CASINYRDGSNEKLFF
>TRBV7-3|TRBD1|TRBJ1-1|.
TGTGCCAGCAGGCCCGAGGGACAGGGAGATGAAGCTTTCTTT
CASRPEGQGDEAFF
>TRBV11-3|TRBD1|TRBJ2-5|.
TGTGCCAGCAGCTGGTCGGGCGGACAGGGGGGAGAGACCCAGTACTTC
CASSWSGGQGGETQYF
>TRBV20-1|.|TRBJ2-7|.
TGCAGTGCCGGCGGGTACTACGAGCAGTACTTC
CSAGGYYEQYF
>TRBV9|.|TRBJ1-2|.
TGTGCCAGCAGCGTTGACAACCGATATGGCTACACCTTC
CASSVDNRYGYTF
>TRBV19|TRBD2|TRBJ2-4|.
TGTGCCAGTAGGCCCAAGGGAGGGGCGGGTGACAAAAACATTCAGTACTTC
CASRPKGGAGDKNIQYF
>TRBV12-3/TRBV12-4|.|TRBJ1-3|.
TGTGCCAGCAGTTATCCGGGAGACACCATATATTTT
CASSYPGDTIYF
>TRBV27|TRBD1|TRBJ2-1|once
TGTGCCAGCAGTTTATATAACAGGGGCTCCTACAATGAGCAGTTCTTC
CASSLYNRGSYNEQFF
>TRBV19|TRBD1|TRBJ2-3|.
TGTGCCAGTAGTACCGGACAGGGGCCCGATACGCAGTATTTT
CASSTGQGPDTQYF
>TRBV6-6|TRBD1|TRBJ1-5|.
TGTGCCAGCAGTTCCCTCGGGACAGGGGATCAGCCCCAGCATTTT
CASSSLGTGDQPQHF
>TRBV5-1|TRBD1|TRBJ2-5|once
TGCGCCAGCAGCTTCAACCCGGGACAGGGGCAAGAGACCCAGTACTTC
CASSFNPGQGQETQYF
>TRBV4-1|TRBD2|TRBJ2-3|.
TGCGCCAGCAGCCAAAAGCAGCCGGGACTAGTATGGACAGATACGCAGTATTTT
CASSQKQPGLVWTDTQYF
>TRBV6-5|TRBD2|TRBJ2-1|.
TGTGCCAGCAGGAAGGGACTAGGTTACAATGAGCAGTTCTTC
CASRKGLGYNEQFF
>TRBV6-5|.|TRBJ1-2|.
TGTGCCAGCAGTTACATTGGAAGAGGGGAGGATGGCTACACCTTC
CASSYIGRGEDGYTF
>TRBV24-1|TRBD1|TRBJ2-3|.
TGTGCCACCAGTGACCCGGGACAGGGAAGGGATACGCAGTATTTT
CATSDPGQGRDTQYF
>TRBV6-5|TRBD1|TRBJ1-2|.
TGTGCCAGCAGGGGGGAGGGGGCAGCGAATGGCTACACCTTC
CASRGEGAANGYTF